These 30 T cell receptor beta chains were all obtained from the same sample, sequenced in a study of metastatic and nonmetastatic thyroid tumors. There were no patients who had received any treatment before thyroid surgery. TCRdb re-called the PCR reads through MiXCR. There are a few thousand clones in the sample; approximately 35% occur only once, and 16% lies in the top ten. Sequencing was performed on tumor tissue. These receptors were collected from a male donor with papillary thyroid cancer or a benign thyroid nodule (not recorded which). Some clones in this sample may be carry-over from other donors' samples.

This sequence joins TRBV5-1 and TRBJ2-1, with TRBD1 matching 9 bases. The junction had 8 bases not matched to a gene; V was cut back by 0 bases and J by 7 bases. From germline, CDR1 is SGHRS and CDR2 YFSETQ. The CDR3 sequence is 16 residues long. The CDR3 sequence is CASSLEQGARSNEQFF. In DNA form, the CDR3 reads TGCGCCAGCAGCTTGGAACAGGGGGCTAGGTCGAATGAGCAGTTCTTC. Full variable domain (rest looked up from reference TRBV5-1 and TRBJ2-1): KAGVTQTPRYLIKTRGQQVTLSCSPISGHRSVSWYQQTPGQGLQFLFEYFSETQRNKGNFPGRFSGRQFSNSRSEMNVSTLELGDSALYLCASSLEQGARSNEQFFGPGTRLTVL.

This clone was counted only a few times. J is TRBJ2-6 and V is TRBV30; D is ambiguous. Germline V gene data show CDR1 as GTSNPN and CDR2 as SVGIG (reference sequence). The CDR3 sequence is 13 residues long. Trimming took 1 base from V and 2 from J, leaving 3 bases between them. The CDR3 DNA sequence: TGTGCCTGGAGTGGGGCTGGGGCCAACGTCCTGACTTTC. Translating it yields CAWSGAGANVLTF.

The chain recombines TRBV6-2 or TRBV6-3 with TRBJ2-5, with a weak D call TRBD1 (5 bases). V was clipped by 7 bases and J by 1 base, with 10 bases between them. This CDR3 spans 13 amino acids. Germline CDR1 and CDR2: MNHEY and SVGEGT. The CDR3 coding sequence is TGTGCCAGCACGAGGACACGCCAAGAGACCCAGTACTTC. The encoded protein is CASTRTRQETQYF.

This clone was seen only a few times. The chain links TRBV6-1 to TRBJ1-1, with 12 positions matching TRBD1. V lost 5 bases, J lost 8 bases, and 3 bases stayed unmatched. Germline V CDR1 and CDR2: MNHNS, SASEGT. The CDR3 is 13 amino acids. The chain's CDR3 is CASSRDRGREAFF. The CDR3 coding sequence is TGTGCCAGCAGTCGGGACAGGGGGCGGGAAGCTTTCTTT.

Many counts were recorded for this clone. The chain couples TRBV30 to TRBJ2-5, with D possibly matching TRBD1 (6 bases). The germline CDR1 and CDR2 sequences are GTSNPN and SVGIG (reference sequence). This CDR3 region has 15 residues. Trimming pared 1 base from V and 1 base from J, leaving 13 bases between. CDR3 region: CAWSGLDSPQETQYF. As DNA, the CDR3 is TGTGCCTGGAGTGGTCTGGACAGCCCCCAAGAGACCCAGTACTTC.

By share of the sample, this clone is large. The V and J genes are TRBV6-1 and TRBJ1-1; D gene ambiguous. The CDR3 spans 13 residues. V was trimmed by 5 bases and J by 0 bases, leaving 7 bases between them. Germline loops: CDR1 MNHNS, CDR2 SASEGT. The DNA of the CDR3 is TGTGCCAGCAGTTCGTCATTGAACACTGAAGCTTTCTTT. Its protein product is CASSSSLNTEAFF.

The chain couples TRBV2 to TRBJ1-1, with D possibly matching TRBD1 (5 bases). The CDR3 totals 12 residues. Trimming removed 4 bases at V and 4 bases at J, with 7 bases between. The germline CDR1 and CDR2 sequences are SNHLY and FYNNEI. For the CDR3, the DNA is TGTGCCAGCAGTGGAGACAGCACTGAAGCTTTCTTT. Its translation: CASSGDSTEAFF.

This clone came up a few times. The V call is TRBV13, the J call TRBJ2-1, with D tentatively TRBD2 (6 bases). The V gene lost 2 bases and the J gene lost 0 bases, with 17 bases spanning the gap. Germline V gene sequence: CDR1 PRHDT, CDR2 FYEKMQ (reference sequence). The CDR3 spans 18 residues. The CDR3 DNA sequence: TGTGCCAGCAGCTTAAGGGGCGGCGGGGCCAGCTCCTACAATGAGCAGTTCTTC. It codes for CASSLRGGGASSYNEQFF.

This clone was observed a handful of times. V is TRBV25-1 and J is TRBJ1-1; D unclear. The CDR3 covers 11 residues. V was pared by 4 bases and J by 5 bases, with 5 bases between. CDR1 and CDR2 from the germline V gene are MGHDK and SYGVNS. DNA of the CDR3: TGTGCCAGCAGTGTAGGGACTGAAGCTTTCTTT. It is translated as CASSVGTEAFF.

This clone was counted between two and nine times. The chain has TRBV12-3 or TRBV12-4 and TRBJ2-7, with 9 bases fitting TRBD2. With V trimmed by 1 base and J by 7 bases, 2 bases remained unmatched. The CDR3 totals 13 residues. The CDR3 spells CASSLGLAGEQYV. The CDR3, as DNA: TGTGCCAGCAGTTTAGGCCTAGCGGGAGAGCAGTACGTC.

This clone has a handful of counts. This chain connects TRBV28 to TRBJ1-4; TRBD1 matches at 7 bases. This CDR3 is built from 15 residues. J gave up 3 bases and V 7 bases, and 8 bases lay outside the gene matches. CDR1 and CDR2 (germline): MDHEN, SYDVKM. The CDR3: CASNFFRGANEKLFF. The CDR3 bases are TGTGCCAGCAACTTTTTCAGGGGGGCTAATGAAAAACTGTTTTTT.

The chain carries TRBV20-1 and TRBJ1-2; 8 bases are shared with TRBD1. This CDR3 spans 15 amino acids. V dropped 0 bases and J dropped 2; count of bases not matched to a gene: 5. Germline CDR1 and CDR2: DFQATT and SNEGSKA (reference sequence). The CDR3 spells CSARDLTGENYGYTF. The CDR3 DNA follows: TGCAGTGCTAGAGATCTGACAGGGGAAAACTATGGCTACACCTTC.

The chain carries TRBV25-1 and TRBJ2-3; TRBD2 agrees at 7 bases. CDR3 size: 17 residues. Germline-derived CDR1 and CDR2 are MGHDK and SYGVNS. V gave up 2 bases and J gave up 2 bases; unmatched junction bases: 10. For the CDR3, the DNA is TGTGCCAGCAGTGAAGGGGTGAGGGAGGGGTACACAGATACGCAGTATTTT. Translation: CASSEGVREGYTDTQYF.

The chain employs TRBV5-5 and TRBJ1-1, with TRBD1 as a possible D gene (5 bases). Trimming took off 4 bases at V and 7 bases at J, with 23 bases between the two ends. Germline CDR1 SGHKS, CDR2 YYEKEE (reference sequence). The CDR3 is 16 amino acids. In nucleotides, the CDR3 is TGTGCCAGCAGCCCGGGGGACCGGGGTTGGGAGGATGAAGCTTTCTTT. It encodes CASSPGDRGWEDEAFF.

A few counts support this clone. The chain joins TRBV24-1 to TRBJ2-7; the D is unclear. V dropped 2 bases and J dropped 4 bases, with 5 bases sitting between them. The CDR3 covers 12 residues. Per the germline V gene, CDR1 is KGHDR and CDR2 is SFDVKD. CDR3 sequence (DNA): TGTGCCACCAGTGATTCCCCTTACGAGCAGTACTTC. Amino acid sequence: CATSDSPYEQYF.

This clone was detected only once. The chain recombines TRBV30 with TRBJ2-7, with D perhaps TRBD2 (7 bases). V gave up 0 bases and J gave up 5 bases, with 14 bases separating them. This CDR3 is 14 amino acids long. Germline V gene data show CDR1 as GTSNPN and CDR2 as SVGIG (reference sequence). DNA of the CDR3: TGTGCCTGGAGTGTACGGGGGGCGGACCACGAGCAGTACTTC. Translating it yields CAWSVRGADHEQYF.

The chain employs TRBV5-1 and TRBJ1-1; D remains ambiguous. The CDR3 length is 15 residues. V was clipped by 0 bases and J by 1 base, with 10 bases between them. Germline CDR1 and CDR2: SGHRS and YFSETQ. The CDR3 region is CASSLARVRNTEAFF. The DNA for the CDR3 is TGCGCCAGCAGCTTGGCCCGGGTGCGGAACACTGAAGCTTTCTTT.

The rearrangement uses TRBV20-1 and TRBJ2-7, with 11 positions matching TRBD2. The junction had 5 bases not matched to a gene; V was cut back by 0 bases and J by 4 bases. Germline-derived CDR1 and CDR2 are DFQATT and SNEGSKA (reference sequence). The CDR3 runs 15 residues. CDR3 DNA sequence: TGCAGTGCTAGAGATATAGCGGGAGGGCTATACGAGCAGTACTTC. Its translation: CSARDIAGGLYEQYF.

This clone was recorded a few times. The chain is built from TRBV19 and TRBJ2-7, with a possible D match to TRBD1 (5 bases). There are 13 residues in the CDR3. Germline CDR1 is LNHDA and CDR2 is SQIVND (reference sequence). V dropped 9 bases and J dropped 2 bases, with 14 bases sitting between them. The CDR3 nucleotides read TGTGCCAGGCCAACAGGCAACGCCTACGAGCAGTACTTC. It translates to CARPTGNAYEQYF.

The gene calls are TRBV7-2 and TRBJ1-2; possible D gene TRBD1, 5 bases. Germline assignment: CDR1 SGHTA and CDR2 FQGNSA. V was clipped by 4 bases and J by 7 bases, with 10 bases between them. The CDR3 is made up of 12 amino acids. CDR3 sequence (DNA): TGTGCCAGCAGCTCGATAGGGGCTGGCTACACCTTC. Translated, it gives CASSSIGAGYTF. The full variable domain, with the rest looked up from reference TRBV7-2 and TRBJ1-2, is GAGVSQSPSNKVTEKGKDVELRCDPISGHTALYWYRQSLGQGLEFLIYFQGNSAPDKSGLPSDRFSAERTGGSVSTLTIQRTQQEDSAVYLCASSSIGAGYTFGSGTRLTVV.

This clone was counted only a few times. This chain joins TRBV24-1 and TRBJ2-5; 8 nucleotides match TRBD2. V shed 3 bases, J shed 9 bases, and the junction held 14 bases outside the gene matches. This CDR3 spans 16 amino acids. The germline V gene has CDR1 KGHDR and CDR2 SFDVKD. CDR3 protein: CATSDPGLATREAQYF. The CDR3 nucleotides read TGTGCCACCAGTGATCCCGGACTAGCCACCAGGGAGGCCCAGTACTTC.

This clone occurred a few times. The genes are TRBV28 and TRBJ2-7; D unclear. CDR1 MDHEN and CDR2 SYDVKM come from the germline V gene. V was shortened by 7 bases and J by 1 base, with 11 bases between the two germline ends. The CDR3 runs 13 residues. The CDR3 nucleotides read TGTGCCAGCACCAAACAAGATTCCTACGAGCAGTACTTC. Protein: CASTKQDSYEQYF.

This clone was seen just once. The genes are TRBV4-1 and TRBJ1-1; 12 nucleotides line up with TRBD1. This CDR3 is built from 18 residues. V lost 1 base, J lost 1 base, and 7 bases stayed unmatched. The germline CDR1 and CDR2 sequences are MGHRA and YSYEKL. Here the CDR3 DNA reads TGCGCCAGCAGCCAAGTGGGGACAGGGGGCGCCCGGAACACTGAAGCTTTCTTT. Its protein is CASSQVGTGGARNTEAFF.

The chain employs TRBV5-1 and TRBJ2-3; TRBD2 matches at 8 bases. V lost 4 bases to trimming and J lost 3 bases; unmatched junction nucleotides: 7. The CDR3 runs to 15 residues. Germline CDR1 SGHRS, CDR2 YFSETQ. Here the CDR3 DNA reads TGCGCCAGCAGCCACAGCGGGAGTTGGACAGATACGCAGTATTTT. It specifies CASSHSGSWTDTQYF. Supplemented by reference TRBV5-1 and TRBJ2-3, the full variable domain reads KAGVTQTPRYLIKTRGQQVTLSCSPISGHRSVSWYQQTPGQGLQFLFEYFSETQRNKGNFPGRFSGRQFSNSRSEMNVSTLELGDSALYLCASSHSGSWTDTQYFGPGTRLTVL.

This clone was seen just once. The rearrangement joins TRBV11-2 to TRBJ2-1, with 14 positions matching TRBD2. The CDR3 runs to 16 residues. The junction had 1 base not matched to a gene; V was cut back by 6 bases and J by 0 bases. Germline CDR1 SGHAT, CDR2 FQNNGV. This CDR3 is CASRGTSGSSYNEQFF. For the CDR3, the DNA is TGTGCCAGCAGAGGGACTAGCGGGAGCTCCTACAATGAGCAGTTCTTC.

This clone occurred many times. V is TRBV27 and J is TRBJ2-7; 8 positions agree with TRBD2. Germline CDR1 and CDR2: MNHEY and SMNVEV (reference sequence). This CDR3 has 13 residues. With V trimmed by 8 bases and J by 5 bases, 8 bases remained unmatched. This chain's CDR3 is CASSFSGSDEQYF. CDR3 DNA sequence: TGTGCCAGCTCCTTCAGCGGGAGCGACGAGCAGTACTTC.

V usage is TRBV28 and J usage is TRBJ2-1; D is perhaps TRBD2 (6 bases). V lost 3 bases to trimming and J lost 4 bases, with 10 bases between them. There are 14 residues in the CDR3. CDR1 and CDR2 from the germline V gene are MDHEN and SYDVKM. Written as DNA, the CDR3 is TGTGCCAGCAGTTTGACGGGAGAGTACAATGAGCAGTTCTTC. Amino acids: CASSLTGEYNEQFF.

This clone came up a few times. The chain recombines TRBV7-2 with TRBJ2-1; D not resolved. CDR3 length: 13 amino acids. Germline V CDR1 and CDR2: SGHTA, FQGNSA. V was cut by 2 bases and J by 10 bases, with 12 bases left in between. CDR3 protein: CASSLWNYREQFF. The CDR3 DNA sequence: TGTGCCAGCAGCTTATGGAACTATCGAGAGCAGTTCTTC.

This clone was detected only a few times. The V and J genes are TRBV2 and TRBJ2-7, with 8 nucleotides matching TRBD1. The CDR3 covers 14 residues. The V gene end was trimmed by 7 bases and the J gene end by 0 bases; junction bases not matched to a gene: 5. Germline-derived CDR1 and CDR2 are SNHLY and FYNNEI. The CDR3, as DNA: TGTGCCAGCACTGAGGGACAGGACTCCTACGAGCAGTACTTC. This sequence encodes CASTEGQDSYEQYF.

The chain employs TRBV4-2 and TRBJ1-1; no clear D. Germline CDR1 and CDR2: LGHNA and YNFKEQ. Between the trimmed V and J ends, which lost 6 bases and 3 bases, there was a span of 8 bases. The CDR3 spans 12 residues. The CDR3 spells CASSAGDTEAFF. DNA for the CDR3: TGTGCCAGCAGTGCCGGGGACACTGAAGCTTTCTTT.